This T cell receptor beta chain was sequenced during a study of naive and memory T cell subsets. This clonotype was seen a handful of times. Trimming pared 6 bases from V and 1 base from J, leaving 30 bases between. This CDR3 spans 20 amino acids. The germline V gene encodes CDR1 MNHEY and CDR2 SVGAGI. TCR cDNA received a 3' ligated oligonucleotide that carried a UMI. Whole-blood samples were 2.5 to 3 ml of peripheral blood from healthy adult volunteers. Input was about 1 to 1,100 ng of DNase-treated total RNA without cell sorting. Amplification of ligated cDNA took four PCR rounds with SP2 and nested alpha and beta constant primers. Reverse transcription of blood and skin TCR RNA was primed at alpha and beta constant regions. TCRdb independently ran MiXCR on the 5' RACE reads; one entry per CDR3 protein. The sample yields tens of thousands of distinct CDR3 sequences, approximately 8% seen once.

The receptor was isolated from a female donor in good health. V usage is TRBV6-5 and J usage is TRBJ1-1, with D possibly matching TRBD1 (5 bases). The CDR3 region is CASRQWFRSGGEGKNTEAFF. CDR3 bases: TGTGCCAGCAGGCAATGGTTCAGGTCGGGGGGGGAGGGAAAGAACACTGAAGCTTTCTTT.